This T cell receptor beta chain stems from a study of spatial heterogeneity in lung cancer. Study at large: Correlation of TCR transcript counts in tumor regions with a T cell module score from matched bulk RNA-seq was strong. A unique TCR and UMI combination showed up more than ten times in raw reads, on average. Findings of the study overall: For expanded intratumoral alpha and beta TCRs, counts tracked tumor mutation counts. Ubiquitous nonsynonymous mutations were tracked by counts of ubiquitous expanded TCRs, and regional ones by counts of regional expanded TCRs.

Specified time point: sample taken at primary tumor resection. Germline V gene lookup returns CDR1 SNHLY and CDR2 FYNNEI. The CDR3 is 14 amino acids. The trim removed 7 bases at V and 3 bases at J, leaving 8 bases unmatched. This clonotype was counted many times. Its antigen is unidentified. MiXCR, applied by TCRdb to the 5' RACE reads, yields one record per CDR3 protein. The repertoire holds about 12,000 distinct CDR3 sequences, with roughly 5% as singletons. The sample was lung tumor tissue, taken at surgery. The chain is built from TRBV2 and TRBJ1-1, with 7 bases matching TRBD1. This TCR came from a male donor with early-stage non-small cell lung cancer. The CDR3 is CASKWTGTHTEAFF. The CDR3 DNA sequence: TGTGCCAGCAAGTGGACAGGCACGCACACTGAAGCTTTCTTT.